A single sample gave rise to the 9 T cell receptor beta chains below, sequenced in a study of shared clonotypes between healthy human individuals (TCRdb year 2020). The protocol used for the library was the immunoSEQ multiplex PCR assay. TCRdb re-hosts the immuneACCESS table, in-frame sequences only. Its copies lack some clones; in the studies checked, an unresolved V gene accounts for under half of them, and the cause for the rest is not known. This sample is represented by about 820,000 clones; around 92% of them were singletons. The top ten constitute about 24% of the sample. CD8 naive samples consisted of CD45RO-negative cells that were positively selected for CCR7, yielding a CD45RA+CCR7+ population without TemRA cells. Sequencing was carried out using naive CD8+ T cells sorted from blood. This sample's cell subset or site label indicates: CD45RA+CCR7+. Receptors were obtained from a man aged 30 to 45 in good health.

Here the CDR3 DNA reads TGTGCCAGCAGTCCCGATAGCGGGAGCATATATCTTGAGCAGTTCTTC. It is translated as CASSPDSGSIYLEQFF. The V call is TRBV27, the J call TRBJ2-1; 9 nucleotides align to TRBD2. From germline, CDR1 is MNHEY and CDR2 SMNVEV (reference sequence). V lost 5 bases and J lost 9; bases outside the gene matches: 14. This CDR3 contains 16 residues.

The chain links TRBV7-2 to TRBJ2-1; D remains unclear. V dropped 8 bases and J dropped 0 bases, with 5 bases sitting between them. CDR1 is SGHTA, CDR2 FQGNSA, per germline. The CDR3 is 12 amino acids. The CDR3 is CASGYSYNEQFF. The CDR3 DNA reads as TGTGCCAGCGGCTACTCCTACAATGAGCAGTTCTTC.

J is TRBJ2-7 and V is TRBV15; D is possibly TRBD1 (7 bases). The CDR3 length is 15 residues. V lost 0 bases to trimming and J lost 3 bases, with 12 bases between them. In germline, CDR1 is LNHNV, CDR2 YYDKDF (reference sequence). CDR3 in amino acids: CATSRDGGTVYEQYF. In nucleotides, the CDR3 is TGTGCCACCAGCAGAGATGGCGGGACAGTCTACGAGCAGTACTTC.

This chain joins TRBV7-3 and TRBJ2-1, with 7 bases fitting TRBD2. The germline V gene encodes CDR1 SGHTA and CDR2 FQGTGA. The CDR3 totals 14 residues. Trimming removed 1 base from V and 15 bases from J; junction bases left unmatched: 12. The CDR3 protein is CASSLIAGDDRVFF. The CDR3 DNA reads as TGTGCCAGCAGCTTAATTGCGGGGGACGACCGAGTGTTCTTC.

The genes are TRBV5-1 and TRBJ2-3; the D gene is possibly TRBD1 (6 bases). CDR1 and CDR2 (germline): SGHRS, YFSETQ. The V end lost 0 bases, the J end lost 0 bases, and 11 bases lay between the germline ends. The CDR3 length is 16 residues. Written as DNA, the CDR3 is TGCGCCAGCAGCTTGGCCGTTACAGGGAGCACAGATACGCAGTATTTT. This sequence encodes CASSLAVTGSTDTQYF. Looking up the rest from reference TRBV5-1 and TRBJ2-3 gives the full variable domain: KAGVTQTPRYLIKTRGQQVTLSCSPISGHRSVSWYQQTPGQGLQFLFEYFSETQRNKGNFPGRFSGRQFSNSRSEMNVSTLELGDSALYLCASSLAVTGSTDTQYFGPGTRLTVL.

The chain joins TRBV6-5 to TRBJ2-7, with TRBD2 identical over 11 bases. The CDR3 is 13 amino acids. V lost 7 bases, J lost 6 bases, and 5 bases stayed unmatched. Per germline, CDR1 MNHEY and CDR2 SVGAGI. CDR3 bases: TGTGCCAGCACCACCGGGACTAGCGGCGAGCAGTACTTC. Its translation is CASTTGTSGEQYF.

This chain uses TRBV27 with TRBJ1-2, with D tentatively TRBD1 (5 bases). The ends were cut back, 5 bases at V and 8 bases at J, with 18 bases in the middle. From germline, CDR1 is MNHEY and CDR2 SMNVEV (reference sequence). This CDR3 is built from 14 residues. The CDR3 nucleotides read TGTGCCAGCAGTCAAACGGGGGGATCAAGGGGCTACACCTTC. Encoded protein: CASSQTGGSRGYTF.

The chain carries TRBV13 and TRBJ2-7, with D possibly TRBD2 on 5 matching bases. The CDR3 contains 14 residues. V was pared by 10 bases and J by 3 bases, with 19 bases between. Looked up from germline, CDR1 is PRHDT and CDR2 is FYEKMQ (reference sequence). The CDR3 protein is CATGGPAARYEQYF. In nucleotides, the CDR3 is TGTGCCACCGGCGGGCCCGCGGCCCGCTACGAGCAGTACTTC.

This clone has a single count. The gene calls are TRBV28 and TRBJ2-7; 8 nucleotides align to TRBD2. This CDR3 region has 14 residues. V lost 4 bases, J lost 7 bases, and 9 bases stayed unmatched. CDR1 and CDR2 from the germline V gene are MDHEN and SYDVKM. CDR3: CASSWGLGVREQYF. As DNA, the CDR3 is TGTGCCAGCAGTTGGGGACTAGGGGTGAGGGAGCAGTACTTC.